This T cell receptor beta chain was documented in a study of blood T cell repertoires in COVID-19. Study-level background: Acute and convalescent COVID-19 specimens originated in the United States, Italy and Spain. The analysed material was cDNA or gDNA that came from T cells, B-cell-depleted T cells, or PBMCs.

V lost 6 bases and J lost 0, with 14 bases in between. This CDR3 contains 15 residues. Germline CDR1 is LNHDA and CDR2 is SQIVND (reference sequence). This clone came up many times. Original data processing: Amplification of reference gene primers provided the estimated nucleated cell counts. Clones were read by immunoSEQ multiplex PCR, and TCRdb kept only the in-frame ones, dropping some. For V, J and clone size, that table is used; D and trimming come from the DNA. The table shows 160,000 or so clones, with around 82% occurring only once. The V and J genes are TRBV19 and TRBJ1-1; D not resolved. This receptor was identified in a man aged 55 to 70 with active or convalescent COVID-19. What was sequenced was peripheral blood. The CDR3 sequence: CASSPGGRVNTEAFF. DNA of the CDR3: TGTGCCAGTAGCCCCGGTGGGCGGGTGAACACTGAAGCTTTCTTT.